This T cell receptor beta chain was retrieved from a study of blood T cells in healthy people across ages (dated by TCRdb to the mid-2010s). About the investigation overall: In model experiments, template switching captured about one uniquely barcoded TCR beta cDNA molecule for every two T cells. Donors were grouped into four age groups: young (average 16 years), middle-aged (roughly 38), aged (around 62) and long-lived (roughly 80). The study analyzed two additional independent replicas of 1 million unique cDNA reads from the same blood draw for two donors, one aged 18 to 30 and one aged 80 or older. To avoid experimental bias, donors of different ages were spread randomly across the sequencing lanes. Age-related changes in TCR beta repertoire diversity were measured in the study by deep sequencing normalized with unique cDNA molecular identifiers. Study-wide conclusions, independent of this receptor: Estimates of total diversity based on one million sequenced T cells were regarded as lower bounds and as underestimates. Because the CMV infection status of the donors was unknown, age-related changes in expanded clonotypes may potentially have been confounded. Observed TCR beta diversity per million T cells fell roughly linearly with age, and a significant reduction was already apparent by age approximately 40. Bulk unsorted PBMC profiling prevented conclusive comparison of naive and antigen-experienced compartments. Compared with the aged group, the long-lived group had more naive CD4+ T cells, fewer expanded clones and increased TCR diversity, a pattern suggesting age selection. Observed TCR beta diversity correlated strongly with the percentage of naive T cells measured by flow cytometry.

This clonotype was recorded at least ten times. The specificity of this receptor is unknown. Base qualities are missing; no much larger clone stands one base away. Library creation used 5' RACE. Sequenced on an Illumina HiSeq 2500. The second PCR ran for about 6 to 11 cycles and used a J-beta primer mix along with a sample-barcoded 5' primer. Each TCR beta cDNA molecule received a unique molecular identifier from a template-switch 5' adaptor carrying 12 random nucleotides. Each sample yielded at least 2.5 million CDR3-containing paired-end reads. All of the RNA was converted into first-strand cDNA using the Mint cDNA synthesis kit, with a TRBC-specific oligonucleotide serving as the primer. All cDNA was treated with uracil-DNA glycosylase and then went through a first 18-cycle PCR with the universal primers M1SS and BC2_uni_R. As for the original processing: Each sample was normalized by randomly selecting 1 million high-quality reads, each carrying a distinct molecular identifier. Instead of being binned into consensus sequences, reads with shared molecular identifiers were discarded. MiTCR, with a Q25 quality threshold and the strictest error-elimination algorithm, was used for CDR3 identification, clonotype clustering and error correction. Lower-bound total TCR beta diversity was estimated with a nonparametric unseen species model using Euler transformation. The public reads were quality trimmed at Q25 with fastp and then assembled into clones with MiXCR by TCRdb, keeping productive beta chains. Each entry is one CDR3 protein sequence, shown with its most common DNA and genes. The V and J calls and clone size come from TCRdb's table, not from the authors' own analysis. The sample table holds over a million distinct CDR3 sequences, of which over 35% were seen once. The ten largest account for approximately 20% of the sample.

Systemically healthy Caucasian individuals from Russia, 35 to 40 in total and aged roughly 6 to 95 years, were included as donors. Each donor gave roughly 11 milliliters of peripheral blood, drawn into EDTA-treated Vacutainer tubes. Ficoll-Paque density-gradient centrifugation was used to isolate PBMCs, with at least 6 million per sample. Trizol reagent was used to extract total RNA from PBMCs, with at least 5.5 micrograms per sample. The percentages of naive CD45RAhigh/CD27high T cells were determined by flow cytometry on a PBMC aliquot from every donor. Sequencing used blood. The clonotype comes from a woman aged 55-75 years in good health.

The sequence in DNA is TGCGCCAGCAGTGAGGGGACTAGCGTCTGGGAGACCCAGTACTTC. Translated, this is CASSEGTSVWETQYF. The V and J segments used are TRBV10-2 and TRBJ2-5, with TRBD2 identical over 10 junction bases. CDR1 is given as WSHSY and CDR2 as SAAADI, both from the germline V gene. Trimming removed 2 bases from V and 5 bases from J; the gene matches leave 5 bases unexplained. The CDR3 starts with the cysteine, ends with the phenylalanine, and has 15 residues. The read is trimmed to its CDR3 DNA, 45 bases read in frame from base 1.